These T cell receptor beta chains were read from a single sample in a study of T-cell reconstitution after alpha-beta-depleted transplantation in children. TCRdb ran MiXCR on the PCR reads and lists one entry per CDR3 protein. The sample has about 460,000 distinct CDR3 sequences, about 11% seen once; the top ten hold 2% to 2.5%. The starting material was PBMCs, obtained before TCRalphabeta/CD19-depleted stem cell transplant. These receptors were obtained from a child aged 2-15 years with inherited bone marrow failure, due to receive a stem cell transplant. The CDR3 runs from the conserved cysteine through the conserved F or W. The order of the fields is D gene, V gene, J gene, clone size, CDR3 protein, CDR3 DNA. D genes are given only for firm matches. Rows may omit the clone size; those that give it use once, few, many or a size class.

.	TRBV29-1	TRBJ2-7	.	CSVNHLSGLGAYEQYF	TGCAGCGTTAATCATCTCAGCGGGCTAGGGGCCTACGAGCAGTACTTC
.	TRBV5-1	TRBJ2-7	many	CASSLGVTGRSYEQYF	TGCGCCAGCAGCTTGGGAGTTACAGGGCGGAGTTACGAGCAGTACTTC
TRBD2	TRBV7-9	TRBJ2-3	few	CASSSIGTSGRTDTQYF	TGTGCCAGCAGCTCTATCGGGACTAGCGGGAGGACAGATACGCAGTATTTT
.	TRBV27	TRBJ2-2	many	CASSLGGWELFF	TGTGCCAGCAGTTTGGGAGGCTGGGAGCTGTTTTTT
.	TRBV4-3	TRBJ2-1	many	CASSRRAGLYPGFF	TGCGCCAGCAGCCGCCGGGCCGGCCTCTATCCGGGGTTCTTC
TRBD1	TRBV30	TRBJ2-5	few	CAWSQGQGRETQYF	TGTGCCTGGAGTCAGGGACAGGGGAGGGAGACCCAGTACTTC
.	TRBV24-1	TRBJ1-5	many	CATSDSTRDINSNQPQHF	TGTGCCACCAGTGATTCGACCAGGGACATTAATAGCAATCAGCCCCAGCATTTT
TRBD1	TRBV7-2	TRBJ2-1	many	CASSFRGTGIHNEQFF	TGTGCCAGCAGCTTTCGGGGGACAGGGATCCACAATGAGCAGTTCTTC
.	TRBV4-3	TRBJ2-4	many	CASSPGDPQNIQYF	TGCGCCAGCAGCCCTGGGGACCCCCAGAACATTCAGTACTTC
.	TRBV27	TRBJ2-7	many	CASSLSGLARSYEQYF	TGTGCCAGCAGTTTATCTGGGCTAGCGCGCTCCTACGAGCAGTACTTC
.	TRBV20-1	TRBJ2-3	many	CSARVAGTDTQYF	TGCAGTGCTAGAGTGGCAGGCACAGATACGCAGTATTTT
.	TRBV12-3/TRBV12-4	TRBJ2-3	few	CASSFLFQMYF	TGTGCCAGCAGTTTTCTTTTTCAGATGTATTTT
TRBD1	TRBV5-1	TRBJ2-7	few	CASSQGTGGIHEQYF	TGCGCCAGCAGCCAGGGGACAGGGGGAATTCACGAGCAGTACTTC
.	TRBV27	TRBJ2-3	many	CASSLWRGDTQYF	TGTGCCAGCAGTTTGTGGAGGGGAGATACGCAGTATTTT
TRBD1	TRBV19	TRBJ2-7	.	CASSMGQKSYEQYF	TGTGCCAGTAGTATGGGACAGAAAAGTTACGAGCAGTACTTC
.	TRBV15	TRBJ2-7	many	CATSRTTAYEQYF	TGTGCCACCAGCCGTACGACGGCCTACGAGCAGTACTTC
.	TRBV27	TRBJ1-6	many	CASSLSRVGSYNSPLHF	TGTGCCAGCAGTTTATCCCGGGTTGGCTCCTATAATTCACCCCTCCACTTT
TRBD1	TRBV29-1	TRBJ2-7	many	CSVGERIPGGEQYF	TGCAGCGTTGGGGAGCGGATCCCAGGGGGCGAGCAGTACTTC
TRBD2	TRBV5-4	TRBJ2-4	once	CASRGGGIQYF	TGTGCCAGCAGGGGGGGGGGCATTCAGTACTTC
.	TRBV20-1	TRBJ1-4	many	CSARVICALNEKLFF	TGCAGTGCTAGAGTTATCTGCGCCCTTAATGAAAAACTGTTTTTT
.	TRBV7-2	TRBJ1-1	many	CASSLVLNNAEAFF	TGTGCCAGCAGCTTAGTCCTGAATAACGCTGAAGCTTTCTTT
.	TRBV2	TRBJ2-1	.	CASSPKRRSCYNEQFF	TGTGCCAGCAGTCCGAAGCGGAGGAGCTGCTACAATGAGCAGTTCTTC
TRBD2	TRBV12-3/TRBV12-4	TRBJ2-1	few	CASSFTRGLAVTSSYNEQFF	TGTGCCAGCAGTTTCACCAGGGGACTAGCGGTCACGAGCTCCTACAATGAGCAGTTCTTC
.	TRBV20-1	TRBJ2-6	.	CSARVKAGPSGANVLTF	TGCAGTGCTAGAGTGAAGGCGGGCCCCTCTGGGGCCAACGTCCTGACTTTC
TRBD1	TRBV12-3/TRBV12-4	TRBJ1-1	many	CASSPGTGFSEAFF	TGTGCCAGCAGCCCCGGGACAGGGTTTAGTGAAGCTTTCTTT
.	TRBV30	TRBJ1-2	few	CAWSVGTYGYTF	TGTGCCTGGAGTGTAGGGACCTATGGCTACACCTTC
.	TRBV5-5	TRBJ1-1	.	CASSLTGPAGEAFF	TGTGCCAGCAGCCTTACTGGCCCGGCGGGTGAAGCTTTCTTT
TRBD2	TRBV28	TRBJ2-7	many	CASSFLAGGSYEQYF	TGTGCCAGCAGTTTTCTAGCGGGAGGATCCTACGAGCAGTACTTC
TRBD2	TRBV7-2	TRBJ2-1	many	CASSLVGGRSNEQFF	TGTGCCAGCAGCTTAGTGGGCGGGAGATCTAATGAGCAGTTCTTC
.	TRBV5-1	TRBJ1-6	.	CASSFVMGGNSAYNSPLHF	TGCGCCAGCAGCTTCGTCATGGGGGGCAACTCGGCCTATAATTCACCCCTCCACTTT
.	TRBV29-1	TRBJ1-3	many	CSVEDTGNTIYF	TGCAGCGTTGAAGACACAGGAAACACCATATATTTT
TRBD1	TRBV27	TRBJ2-6	many	CASSTVTGGSGANVLTF	TGTGCCAGCAGTACCGTGACAGGGGGCTCGGGGGCCAACGTCCTGACTTTC
.	TRBV7-9	TRBJ2-3	many	CASSLALGFDTQYF	TGTGCCAGCAGCTTAGCTCTGGGATTTGATACGCAGTATTTT
.	TRBV15	TRBJ2-5	many	CATSRTQSGVQETQYF	TGTGCCACCAGCAGAACCCAAAGCGGAGTTCAAGAGACCCAGTACTTC
TRBD1	TRBV20-1	TRBJ2-7	few	CSSGPGQTTYEQYF	TGCAGTTCCGGACCGGGACAGACCACCTACGAGCAGTACTTC
.	TRBV30	TRBJ1-5	.	CAWSTGTHSNQPQHF	TGTGCCTGGAGTACGGGAACACATAGCAATCAGCCCCAGCATTTT
.	TRBV5-1	TRBJ2-5	many	CASSFQAQETQYF	TGCGCCAGCAGCTTTCAGGCCCAAGAGACCCAGTACTTC
TRBD2	TRBV3-1	TRBJ2-1	few	CASFPPLASGRDEQFF	TGTGCCAGCTTCCCGCCGTTGGCTAGCGGGAGGGATGAGCAGTTCTTC
TRBD1	TRBV7-9	TRBJ2-2	.	CASSLPNLPPRGQAGELFF	TGTGCCAGCAGCCTACCGAATCTACCGCCCAGGGGACAGGCCGGGGAGCTGTTTTTT
.	TRBV12-3/TRBV12-4	TRBJ1-1	many	CASSRTGTYFPEAFF	TGTGCCAGCAGCAGAACCGGGACATATTTCCCTGAAGCTTTCTTT
.	TRBV6-5	TRBJ1-1	few	CASSYSLMNTEAFF	TGTGCCAGCAGTTACTCGTTAATGAACACTGAAGCTTTCTTT
.	TRBV20-1	TRBJ1-1	many	CSAATGVENTEAFF	TGCAGTGCAGCTACAGGAGTCGAGAACACTGAAGCTTTCTTT
.	TRBV19	TRBJ2-1	few	CASSIRNGPNYNEQFF	TGTGCCAGTAGTATTCGTAATGGCCCGAATTACAATGAGCAGTTCTTC
.	TRBV10-2	TRBJ2-3	.	CASSESLSTDTQYF	TGCGCCAGCAGTGAGTCTCTCAGCACAGATACGCAGTATTTT